The 3 T cell receptor beta chains given below trace back to one sample, sequenced in a study of blood T cell repertoires in COVID-19. Profiling relied on immunoSEQ multiplex PCR, and the TCRdb table lists in-frame clones only, not all of them. The sample records about 64,000 clones, 70% to 90% being singletons. Sequenced: peripheral blood. The origin of the receptors is a man between 40 and 49 years old with acute or convalescent COVID-19.

This chain uses TRBV5-6 with TRBJ1-2; TRBD1 agrees at 9 bases. Germline CDR1 and CDR2: SGHDT and YYEEEE. Germline trimming cut 0 bases from V and 0 bases from J; bases unmatched to any gene: 6. This CDR3 comprises 17 residues. The CDR3, as DNA: TGTGCCAGCAGCTTGGTGGACAGGGGAAGACCTAACTATGGCTACACCTTC. It translates to CASSLVDRGRPNYGYTF.

This chain links TRBV14 with TRBJ1-2, with unresolved D. Germline lookup yields CDR1 SGHDN and CDR2 FVKESK. V lost 0 bases to trimming and J lost 4 bases, with 9 bases between them. The CDR3 runs to 14 residues. DNA for the CDR3: TGTGCCAGCAGCCAAGAAACAGCCTCCTATGGCTACACCTTC. It specifies CASSQETASYGYTF.

This rearrangement joins TRBV4-1 to TRBJ2-5; TRBD1 is a possible D gene (5 bases). The germline CDR1 and CDR2 sequences are MGHRA and YSYEKL. The CDR3 consists of 17 residues. Trimming left V 1 base short and J 2 bases short, with 17 bases between. DNA for the CDR3: TGCGCCAGCAGCCAAGCCTTTCTTGGGCAGGGTCAAGAGACCCAGTACTTC. Its translation: CASSQAFLGQGQETQYF.